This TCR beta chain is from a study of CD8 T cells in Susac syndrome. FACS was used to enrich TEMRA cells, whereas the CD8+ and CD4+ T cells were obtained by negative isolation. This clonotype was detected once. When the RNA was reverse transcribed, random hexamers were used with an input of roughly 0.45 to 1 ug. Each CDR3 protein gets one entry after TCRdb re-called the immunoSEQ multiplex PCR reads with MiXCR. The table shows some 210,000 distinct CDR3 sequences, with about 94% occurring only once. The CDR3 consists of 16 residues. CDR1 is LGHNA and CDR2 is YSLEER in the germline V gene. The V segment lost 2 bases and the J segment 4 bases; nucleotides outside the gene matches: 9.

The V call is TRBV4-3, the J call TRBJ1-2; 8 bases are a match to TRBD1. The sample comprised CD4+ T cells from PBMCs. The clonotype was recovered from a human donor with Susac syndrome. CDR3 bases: TGCGCCAGCAGCCAAACCGGGACAGGAGATACCTATGGCTACACCTTC. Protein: CASSQTGTGDTYGYTF.